Described below is a single T cell receptor (beta chain) sequence and its context. Random hexamers served to reverse transcribe about 0.45 to 1 ug RNA. TCRdb used MiXCR to reprocess the immunoSEQ multiplex PCR reads, holding one entry per CDR3 protein. Among about 250,000 distinct CDR3 sequences listed, roughly 93% were seen once. The data stem from a study of CD8 T cells in Susac syndrome. In contrast to the negatively isolated CD8+ and CD4+ T cells, TEMRA cells were FACS-enriched. The TCR sequence derives from a human donor with multiple sclerosis. The sequencing input was CD4+ T cells from PBMCs.

CDR3 amino acids: CASASGEFTEAFF. DNA of the CDR3: TGTGCCAGTGCGTCGGGGGAGTTCACTGAAGCTTTCTTT. The rearrangement uses TRBV19 and TRBJ1-1; D perhaps matches TRBD1 (5 bases). V lost 8 bases, J lost 4 bases, and 14 bases lay in between. CDR3 length: 13 residues. Germline CDR1 and CDR2: LNHDA and SQIVND (reference sequence).